This TCR beta chain was sequenced for a study of early T cells in non-severe SARS-CoV-2 infection (dated by TCRdb to the early 2020s). Background on the whole study: Because TCR sequencing was done on bulk RNA from unsorted whole blood, the alpha and beta chains could not be paired. Study-level results and caveats: VDJdb matching was skewed toward anti-spike CD8 responses, so virus-specific expansions were likely underestimated and private and CD4 specificities were missed.

Concerning this clonotype itself: Its antigen remains undetermined. Base qualities are not recorded, but no much larger clone differs from it by a single base.

Libraries were constructed by 5' RACE. TCRdb shows the sequencer as NextSeq 500. Unique molecular identifiers were attached to individual cDNA molecules in the TCR library protocol so that sequencing error and PCR bias could be corrected. Both TCR alpha and beta chains were sequenced, and tight co-correlation was observed between alpha and beta sequence abundances in each sample. In the source study's methods: Decombinator V4 was used to perform V gene, J gene and CDR3 annotation of TCR sequences. Expanded TCRs were defined as changing significantly between any two time points under a Poisson model with p below 0.0001. TCR abundances were normalised to the total number of TCRs sequenced per sample and were expressed as counts per million. TRAV1-2 paired with TRAJ12, TRAJ20 or TRAJ33 defined MAIT TCRs, while TRAV10 paired with TRAJ18 defined iNKT TCRs. VDJdb, accessed 1 November 2021, was searched for CMV, EBV and SARS-CoV-2 annotated TCRs, with TCRs annotated for multiple antigens excluded. In TCRdb, the public reads were trimmed at Q25 with fastp and aligned with MiXCR, with productive beta chains retained. Identical CDR3 protein sequences are pooled into one entry, listed with their most common genes and DNA. TCRdb, rather than the study authors, made the V and J calls. The sample data list about 61,000 distinct CDR3 sequences, and around 12% of these were observed just once. Clones ranked in the top ten supply about 1.2% of the sample.

The germline V gene provides CDR1 SGHVS and CDR2 FNYEAQ. Cut back by 1 base and 2 bases, the V and J ends lie 14 bases apart. The CDR3 runs 17 residues from the cysteine to the phenylalanine. The DNA shown is the 51-base CDR3, in frame from base 1. The study was a case-control design nested within a healthcare worker cohort in London, UK, with weekly nasopharyngeal swab PCR tests and blood sampling. Healthcare workers were enrolled in the week of the UK lockdown, from 23 to 31 March 2020, and were followed every week for up to roughly 16 weeks. The sample consisted of whole blood, taken at baseline. The clonotype was recovered from an adult who was a healthcare worker with PCR-confirmed SARS-CoV-2 infection or an uninfected control (not recorded which). The donor label of this sample is uncertain. The sequence is built from TRBV7-6 and TRBJ2-2; no D gene can be assigned with confidence. The sequence in DNA is TGTGCCAGCAGCTTAGGGGTGTGGACCGTTAACACCGGGGAGCTGTTTTTT. Translated, it reads CASSLGVWTVNTGELFF.